The 23 T cell receptor beta chains reported below all come from one sample, sequenced in a study of T cells in Graves' hyperthyroidism and ophthalmopathy. TCR beta CDR3 sequences were amplified from RNA transcripts. HTBI primers were the set used in a first-round RT-PCR of the TCR CDR3. In TCRdb, the multiplex PCR reads were re-called with MiXCR into one record per CDR3 protein. Among approximately 690,000 distinct CDR3 sequences, about 14% were seen once, and the ten largest hold approximately 12%. The source material was blood. These receptors all come from a woman aged 45 to 65 with Graves' ophthalmopathy.

This clonotype appeared many times. This chain connects TRBV12-3 or TRBV12-4 to TRBJ2-7; no reliable D call. V dropped 1 base and J dropped 6 bases, with 13 bases sitting between them. The length of the CDR3 is 14 residues. The DNA for the CDR3 is TGTGCCAGCAGTTTAGTCGTGGCAGGTAGCGAGCAGTACTTC. Translating it yields CASSLVVAGSEQYF.

The sample holds many counts of this clonotype. This chain uses TRBV20-1 with TRBJ2-1, with 8 bases aligning to TRBD2. The CDR3 has 15 amino acids. V lost 2 bases and J lost 4; bases outside the gene matches: 7. The germline gives CDR1 DFQATT, CDR2 SNEGSKA (reference sequence). CDR3 residues: CSARSSSGPYNEQFF. DNA of the CDR3: TGCAGTGCTAGATCGTCTAGCGGGCCTTACAATGAGCAGTTCTTC.

This clonotype was seen at least ten times. The chain recombines TRBV4-1 with TRBJ1-5; D is unresolved. Per germline, CDR1 MGHRA and CDR2 YSYEKL. Trimming shortened V by 0 bases and J by 0 bases, and 9 bases separated the two germline ends. This CDR3 has 16 residues. The CDR3 sequence: CASSQERLYSNQPQHF. DNA of the CDR3: TGCGCCAGCAGCCAAGAACGACTCTATAGCAATCAGCCCCAGCATTTT.

This rearrangement joins TRBV19 to TRBJ2-1; 10 nucleotides match TRBD2. Germline values: CDR1 LNHDA, CDR2 SQIVND (reference sequence). The CDR3 is made up of 16 amino acids. The ends lost 5 bases at V and 4 bases at J; junction bases unmatched: 8. The CDR3 nucleotides are TGTGCCAGTAGTGGGGTTACTAGCGGGAAATACAATGAGCAGTTCTTC. It yields the protein CASSGVTSGKYNEQFF.

At least ten counts were recorded for this clonotype. The chain uses TRBV7-2 and TRBJ2-5, with D uncertain. This CDR3 comprises 15 residues. V dropped 6 bases and J dropped 2 bases, with 16 bases sitting between them. Germline lookup yields CDR1 SGHTA and CDR2 FQGNSA. The CDR3 reads CASRRDSYPQETQYF. Here the CDR3 DNA reads TGTGCCAGCAGGCGTGATTCGTACCCACAAGAGACCCAGTACTTC.

This clonotype was recorded many times. The chain joins TRBV20-1 to TRBJ2-1; the match to TRBD1 covers 8 bases. CDR1 is DFQATT, CDR2 SNEGSKA, per germline (reference sequence). This CDR3 spans 12 amino acids. Losses at the gene ends were 6 bases for V and 12 bases for J; bases not matched to a gene: 10. The CDR3 spells CSASQGEGWQFF. In DNA form, the CDR3 reads TGCAGTGCCTCACAGGGGGAAGGGTGGCAGTTCTTC.

This clonotype was detected only a few times. The chain recombines TRBV28 with TRBJ2-1, with 7 nucleotides matching TRBD2. The CDR3 runs 16 residues. The V segment lost 3 bases and the J segment 8 bases; nucleotides outside the gene matches: 13. Germline loops: CDR1 MDHEN, CDR2 SYDVKM. The CDR3 loop reads CASSFLAGERGDEQFF. The CDR3 DNA reads TGTGCCAGCAGTTTTTTGGCGGGAGAGAGGGGCGATGAGCAGTTCTTC.

Many counts were recorded for this clonotype. V and J are TRBV2 and TRBJ1-2; 9 positions match TRBD1. With 8 bases clipped from V and 7 bases from J, the junction kept 8 bases outside the gene matches. CDR1 is SNHLY and CDR2 is FYNNEI in the germline V gene. The CDR3 totals 13 residues. DNA for the CDR3: TGTGCCAGCTCCAAAGGACAGGGGTCTGGCTACACCTTC. Translating gives CASSKGQGSGYTF.

This clonotype was recorded many times. The chain employs TRBV30 and TRBJ1-5; 9 bases match TRBD1. Germline V gene sequence: CDR1 GTSNPN, CDR2 SVGIG (reference sequence). This CDR3 spans 15 amino acids. The ends lost 1 base at V and 4 bases at J; junction bases unmatched: 5. The CDR3 here is CAWSGRGTGNQPQHF. The CDR3 DNA is TGTGCCTGGAGTGGGAGGGGGACAGGGAATCAGCCCCAGCATTTT.

The CDR3, as DNA: TGTGCCAGCAGCCCCTGGCGGGGCAATGAGCAGTACTTC. Its protein product is CASSPWRGNEQYF. The chain employs TRBV12-3 or TRBV12-4 and TRBJ2-1, with D maybe TRBD2 (6 bases). TRBJ2-7 explains the end of the DNA better; the J call may be wrong. The CDR3 extends over 13 amino acids.

The table lists this clonotype with many counts. The chain combines TRBV7-9 with TRBJ2-1; D is unclear. Trimming stripped 3 bases from V and 11 bases from J, with 5 bases between. CDR3 length: 10 residues. The germline V gene has CDR1 SEHNR and CDR2 FQNEAQ (reference sequence). Here the CDR3 DNA reads TGTGCCAGCAGCTTTTCCCAGCAGTTCTTC. Translated: CASSFSQQFF.

This clonotype occurred a few times. The V call is TRBV24-1, the J call TRBJ1-2; tentative D call: TRBD1 (6 bases). The V gene's germline CDR1 is KGHDR and CDR2 SFDVKD. V shed 0 bases and J shed 8 bases, with 12 bases lying between them. The CDR3 is 14 amino acids. CDR3 region: CATSDLSRGWGYTF. CDR3 DNA sequence: TGTGCCACCAGTGATTTGAGCAGGGGCTGGGGCTACACCTTC.

This clonotype was seen more than once but under ten times. This sequence joins TRBV4-2 and TRBJ2-2, with a possible D match to TRBD2 (6 bases). Germline CDR1 and CDR2: LGHNA and YNFKEQ. CDR3 length: 17 residues. The V end was cut by 2 bases, the J end by 8 bases, with 21 bases between. The CDR3 DNA reads as TGTGCCAGCAGCCAAATGGCGGGATCCAGAGTAGCGGGGGAGCTGTTTTTT. It specifies CASSQMAGSRVAGELFF.

This clonotype was recorded many times. CDR3 amino acids: CASSQGPTIVTGGRGYTF. CDR3 in DNA: TGTGCCAGCAGCCAAGGGCCCACAATCGTGACAGGTGGAAGAGGCTACACCTTC. The rearrangement links TRBV3-1 to TRBJ1-2, with D maybe TRBD1 (6 bases). Trimming took off 1 base at V and 8 bases at J, with 26 bases between the two ends. The CDR3 has 18 residues. CDR1 is LGHDT and CDR2 is YNNKEL in the germline V gene (reference sequence).

The CDR3 reads CASSYFGRETQYF. The CDR3 nucleotides are TGTGCCAGCAGTTACTTCGGTAGGGAGACCCAGTACTTC. V and J are TRBV6-5 and TRBJ2-5; no definite D call. With 1 base removed from V and 5 bases from J, the gap between germline ends came to 8 bases. The CDR3 spans 13 residues. Germline CDR1 MNHEY, CDR2 SVGAGI.

The CDR3 coding sequence is TGTGCCAGCGTCAGGAGCCAAGAGACCCAGTACTTC. This gives the protein CASVRSQETQYF. The V call is TRBV7-9, the J call TRBJ2-5; D remains ambiguous. V was clipped by 8 bases and J by 1 base, with 8 bases between them. CDR1 is SEHNR, CDR2 FQNEAQ, per germline (reference sequence). The CDR3 is made up of 12 amino acids.

The chain has TRBV20-1 and TRBJ2-4, with TRBD2 matching 8 bases. J was trimmed by 1 base and V by 5 bases; bases with no gene match: 1. CDR1 DFQATT and CDR2 SNEGSKA come from the germline V gene (reference sequence). The CDR3 sequence is 13 residues long. The DNA for the CDR3 is TGCAGTGCTGGCGGGAGGGCCAAAAACATTCAGTACTTC. It encodes CSAGGRAKNIQYF.

There are many counts of this clonotype. J is TRBJ2-7 and V is TRBV6-2 or TRBV6-3; D remains unclear. V was shortened by 2 bases and J by 2 bases, with 10 bases between the two germline ends. Germline CDR1 and CDR2: MNHEY and SVGEGT. The CDR3 totals 14 residues. DNA for the CDR3: TGTGCCAGCAGTTACGGTCCTGGGGCCTACGAGCAGTACTTC. Protein sequence: CASSYGPGAYEQYF.

There are many counts of this clonotype. The CDR3 DNA reads TGTGCCAGCAGCTTAGGGCCGGTTCAGCCCGAGCAGTACTTC. Amino acids: CASSLGPVQPEQYF. The chain carries TRBV11-2 and TRBJ2-7; D is ambiguous. V lost 1 base, J lost 6 bases, and 13 bases lay in between. The CDR3 runs to 14 residues. Germline V lookup: CDR1 SGHAT, CDR2 FQNNGV.

The chain has TRBV29-1 and TRBJ2-2; D is uncertain. Germline CDR1 SQVTM, CDR2 ANQGSEA. The CDR3 length is 9 residues. V lost 7 bases and J lost 8, with 5 bases in between. The CDR3 loop is CSARGELFF. DNA for the CDR3: TGCAGCGCCCGAGGGGAGCTGTTTTTT.

This clonotype was seen ten or more times. The chain combines TRBV5-1 with TRBJ2-1; D is possibly TRBD1 or TRBD2 (5 bases each). V was trimmed by 0 bases and J by 8 bases, leaving 12 bases between them. The CDR3 sequence is 14 residues long. The V gene's germline CDR1 is SGHRS and CDR2 YFSETQ. CDR3 nucleotide sequence: TGCGCCAGCAGCTTGGTTCAGAGGGGCGATGAGCAGTTCTTC. This translates into CASSLVQRGDEQFF. The variable domain in full, completed from reference TRBV5-1 and TRBJ2-1, reads KAGVTQTPRYLIKTRGQQVTLSCSPISGHRSVSWYQQTPGQGLQFLFEYFSETQRNKGNFPGRFSGRQFSNSRSEMNVSTLELGDSALYLCASSLVQRGDEQFFGPGTRLTVL.

This clonotype was observed many times. The chain combines TRBV5-1 with TRBJ2-7; 7 positions match TRBD2. The CDR3 sequence is 15 residues long. Trimming cost V 0 bases and J 1 base; bases outside gene matches: 4. Germline-derived CDR1 and CDR2 are SGHRS and YFSETQ. In nucleotides, the CDR3 is TGCGCCAGCAGCTTGGGGGATAGCGGGTCCTACGAGCAGTACTTC. It translates to CASSLGDSGSYEQYF.

The sample holds many counts of this clonotype. The chain has TRBV3-1 and TRBJ1-5, with D unresolved. Germline lookup yields CDR1 LGHDT and CDR2 YNNKEL (reference sequence). The CDR3 spans 13 residues. The germline V and J ends were trimmed by 2 bases and 7 bases, with 9 bases remaining between them. In DNA form, the CDR3 reads TGTGCCAGCAGCCAACAAATAGAACAGCCCCAGCATTTT. Translation: CASSQQIEQPQHF.